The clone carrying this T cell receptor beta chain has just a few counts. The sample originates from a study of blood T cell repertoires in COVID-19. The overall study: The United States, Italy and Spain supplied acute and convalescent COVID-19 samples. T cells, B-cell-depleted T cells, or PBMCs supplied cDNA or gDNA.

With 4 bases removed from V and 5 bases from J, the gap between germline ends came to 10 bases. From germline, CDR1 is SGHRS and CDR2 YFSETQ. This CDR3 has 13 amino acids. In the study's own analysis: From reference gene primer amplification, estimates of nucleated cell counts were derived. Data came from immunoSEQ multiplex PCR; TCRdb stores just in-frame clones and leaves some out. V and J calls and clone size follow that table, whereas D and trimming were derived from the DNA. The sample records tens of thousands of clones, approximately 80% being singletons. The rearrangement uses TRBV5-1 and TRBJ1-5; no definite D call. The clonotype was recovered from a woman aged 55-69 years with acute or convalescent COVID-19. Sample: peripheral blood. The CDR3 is CASSREADQPQHF. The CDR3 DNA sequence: TGCGCCAGCAGCAGGGAGGCGGATCAGCCCCAGCATTTT.